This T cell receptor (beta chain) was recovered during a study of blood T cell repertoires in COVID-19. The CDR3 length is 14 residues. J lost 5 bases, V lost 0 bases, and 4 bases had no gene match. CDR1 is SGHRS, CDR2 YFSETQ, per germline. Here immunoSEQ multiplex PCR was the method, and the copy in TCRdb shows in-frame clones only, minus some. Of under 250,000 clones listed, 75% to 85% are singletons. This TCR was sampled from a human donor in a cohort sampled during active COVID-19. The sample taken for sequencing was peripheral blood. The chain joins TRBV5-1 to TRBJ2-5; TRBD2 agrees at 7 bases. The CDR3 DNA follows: TGCGCCAGCAGCTTGGGCGGGAGAAGGGAGACCCAGTACTTC. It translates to CASSLGGRRETQYF.